The following is a T cell receptor (beta chain) sequence with its context. Its antigen remains unknown. It was template switching that added a universal primer site, and there were unique molecular identifiers on the cDNA. MiXCR, applied by TCRdb to the 5' RACE reads, yields one record per CDR3 protein. Altogether some 1,700,000 distinct CDR3 sequences are present, around a third being singletons, with the ten largest covering about 0.27%. The sample comes from a study of identical twins. Notes on the study in general: Shared out-of-frame alpha sequences (those common to twins) showed excess low generation probability.

Everyone who donated was a healthy Caucasian. Germline assignment: CDR1 SNHLY and CDR2 FYNNEI. The CDR3 length is 17 residues. Trimming pared 5 bases from V and 4 bases from J, leaving 23 bases between. V gene TRBV2 combines with J gene TRBJ1-2; the D gene is possibly TRBD1 (5 bases). The sample consisted of cord blood. The sequence was obtained from a newborn girl in good health. CDR3 in amino acids: CASSFHLEDTAGYGYTF. In DNA form, the CDR3 reads TGTGCCAGCAGTTTCCATTTGGAGGACACGGCCGGCTATGGCTACACCTTC.